These 9 T cell receptor beta chains share one sample of origin, sequenced in a study of T cell repertoires in cytomegalovirus infection. TCRdb re-derived calls from the reads in MiXCR, one entry per CDR3 protein. The data show some 100,000 distinct CDR3 sequences, 20% to 30% seen once. Sequenced sample: CD8+ T cells from PBMCs. These receptors were collected from a human donor in good health (CMV status not recorded). Some clones in this sample may be carry-over from other donors' samples.

This clonotype showed up just a few times. This sequence joins TRBV30 and TRBJ2-7; maybe TRBD2 (7 bases). Trimming stripped 5 bases from V and 3 bases from J, with 17 bases between. Germline CDR1 and CDR2: GTSNPN and SVGIG (reference sequence). CDR3 size: 14 residues. DNA for the CDR3: TGTGCCTGGCGTTGGTCGGGGGGCGACTACGAGCAGTACTTC. Its protein product is CAWRWSGGDYEQYF.

The chain carries TRBV11-3 and TRBJ2-5, with TRBD1 matching 10 bases. The CDR3 is 21 residues long. V was pared by 1 base and J by 3 bases, with 20 bases of the junction left unmatched. The germline gives CDR1 SGHNT, CDR2 YENEEA. The CDR3 loop is CASSLVSTSGDRGRYEETQYF. Written as DNA, the CDR3 is TGTGCCAGCAGCTTAGTTTCGACGTCCGGAGACAGGGGGCGATACGAAGAGACCCAGTACTTC.

V usage is TRBV15 and J usage is TRBJ2-3; D gene uncertain. V lost 5 bases to trimming and J lost 0 bases, with 6 bases between them. This CDR3 spans 13 amino acids. Germline CDR1 is LNHNV and CDR2 is YYDKDF (reference sequence). This CDR3 is CATSVSSTDTQYF. The CDR3 DNA reads as TGTGCCACCAGCGTATCAAGCACAGATACGCAGTATTTT.

The chain employs TRBV2 and TRBJ2-6, with TRBD1 identical over 10 bases. The germline CDR1 and CDR2 sequences are SNHLY and FYNNEI. V dropped 6 bases and J dropped 0; count of bases not matched to a gene: 5. The CDR3 covers 17 residues. This CDR3 is CASRPGTGDSGANVLTF. Written as DNA, the CDR3 is TGTGCCAGCAGACCCGGGACAGGGGACTCTGGGGCCAACGTCCTGACTTTC. Variable domain in full (rest from reference TRBV2 and TRBJ2-6): EPEVTQTPSHQVTQMGQEVILRCVPISNHLYFYWYRQILGQKVEFLVSFYNNEISEKSEIFDDQFSVERPDGSNFTLKIRSTKLEDSAMYFCASRPGTGDSGANVLTFGAGSRLTVL.

V usage is TRBV20-1 and J usage is TRBJ2-1; 10 nucleotides align to TRBD2. V dropped 4 bases and J dropped 4; count of bases not matched to a gene: 7. The germline gives CDR1 DFQATT, CDR2 SNEGSKA (reference sequence). The CDR3 is 15 residues long. CDR3 residues: CSATSGSDGYNEQFF. The CDR3 DNA follows: TGCAGTGCTACTAGCGGGAGTGATGGGTACAATGAGCAGTTCTTC.

The V call is TRBV6-6, the J call TRBJ1-5, with D possibly being TRBD1 (5 bases). The CDR3 has 16 residues. Germline CDR1 reads MNHNY; CDR2 reads SVGAGI (reference sequence). The ends were cut back, 0 bases at V and 2 bases at J, with 11 bases in the middle. DNA of the CDR3: TGTGCCAGCAGTTACTCCCGGGACCAAGGCAATCAGCCCCAGCATTTT. This sequence encodes CASSYSRDQGNQPQHF.

The sample holds a few counts of this clonotype. The chain couples TRBV4-3 to TRBJ1-4; 9 nucleotides match TRBD1. This CDR3 comprises 15 residues. Germline CDR1 reads LGHNA; CDR2 reads YSLEER. The trim removed 2 bases at V and 8 bases at J, leaving 6 bases unmatched. The CDR3 bases are TGCGCCAGCAGCCAAAAGGACAGGGGAGGCGAAAAACTGTTTTTT. Its translation is CASSQKDRGGEKLFF.

The rearrangement links TRBV28 to TRBJ2-1; 14 nucleotides agree with TRBD2. Germline CDR1 and CDR2: MDHEN and SYDVKM. The CDR3 loop spans 17 amino acids. V dropped 3 bases and J dropped 8; count of bases not matched to a gene: 9. The CDR3 nucleotides are TGTGCCAGCAGTTTCAACCGACTAGCGGGGGGGTCTTATGAGCAGTTCTTC. Translation: CASSFNRLAGGSYEQFF.

The chain combines TRBV6-2 or TRBV6-3 with TRBJ2-7; no firm D call. Germline V gene sequence: CDR1 MNHEY, CDR2 SVGEGT. This CDR3 spans 14 amino acids. With 5 bases removed from V and 4 bases from J, the gap between germline ends came to 15 bases. This CDR3 is CASSTPWSGYEQYF. The CDR3 DNA reads TGTGCCAGCAGTACCCCGTGGTCTGGGTACGAGCAGTACTTC.